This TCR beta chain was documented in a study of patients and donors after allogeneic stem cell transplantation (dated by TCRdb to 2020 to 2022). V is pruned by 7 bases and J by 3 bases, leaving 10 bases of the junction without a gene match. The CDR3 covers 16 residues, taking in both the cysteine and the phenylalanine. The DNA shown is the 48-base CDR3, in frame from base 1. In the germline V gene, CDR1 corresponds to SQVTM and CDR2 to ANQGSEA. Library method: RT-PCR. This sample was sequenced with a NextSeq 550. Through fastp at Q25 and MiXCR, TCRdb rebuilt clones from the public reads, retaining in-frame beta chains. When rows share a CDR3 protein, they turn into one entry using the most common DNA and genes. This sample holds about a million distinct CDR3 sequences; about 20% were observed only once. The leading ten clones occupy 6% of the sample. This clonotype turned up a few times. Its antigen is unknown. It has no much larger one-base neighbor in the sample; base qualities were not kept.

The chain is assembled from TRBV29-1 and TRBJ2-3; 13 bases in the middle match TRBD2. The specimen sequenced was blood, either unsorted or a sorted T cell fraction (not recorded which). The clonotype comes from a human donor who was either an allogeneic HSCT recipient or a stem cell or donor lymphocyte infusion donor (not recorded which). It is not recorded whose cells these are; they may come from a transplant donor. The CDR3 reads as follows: CSAIRPGLAGTDTQYF. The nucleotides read TGCAGCGCCATCCGTCCGGGACTAGCGGGGACAGATACGCAGTATTTT.